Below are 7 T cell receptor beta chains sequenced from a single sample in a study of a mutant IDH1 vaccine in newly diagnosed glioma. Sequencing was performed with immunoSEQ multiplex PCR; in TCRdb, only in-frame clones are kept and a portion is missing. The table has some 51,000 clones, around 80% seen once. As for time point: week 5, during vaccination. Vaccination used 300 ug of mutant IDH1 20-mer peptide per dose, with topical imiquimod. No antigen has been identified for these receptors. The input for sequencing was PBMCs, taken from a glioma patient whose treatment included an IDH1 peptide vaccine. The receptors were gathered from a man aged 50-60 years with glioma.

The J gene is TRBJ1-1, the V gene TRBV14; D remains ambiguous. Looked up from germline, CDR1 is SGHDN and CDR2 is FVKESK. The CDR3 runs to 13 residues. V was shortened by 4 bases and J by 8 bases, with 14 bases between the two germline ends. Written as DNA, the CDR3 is TGTGCCAGCAGCCCGAGGGCCGGGAGAGAAGCTTTCTTT. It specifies CASSPRAGREAFF.

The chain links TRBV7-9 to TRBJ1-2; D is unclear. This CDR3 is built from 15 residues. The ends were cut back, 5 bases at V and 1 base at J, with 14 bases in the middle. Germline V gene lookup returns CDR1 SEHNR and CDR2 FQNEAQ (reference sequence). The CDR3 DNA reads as TGTGCCAGCAGCCCCCGAGTAAGCCTTAACTATGGCTACACCTTC. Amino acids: CASSPRVSLNYGYTF.

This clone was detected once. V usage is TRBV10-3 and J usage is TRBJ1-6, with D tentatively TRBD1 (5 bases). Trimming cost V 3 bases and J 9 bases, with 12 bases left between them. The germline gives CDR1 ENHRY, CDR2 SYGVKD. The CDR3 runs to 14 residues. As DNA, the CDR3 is TGTGCCATCAGTGATAGGGGCGAAAGTTCACCCCTCCACTTT. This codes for CAISDRGESSPLHF.

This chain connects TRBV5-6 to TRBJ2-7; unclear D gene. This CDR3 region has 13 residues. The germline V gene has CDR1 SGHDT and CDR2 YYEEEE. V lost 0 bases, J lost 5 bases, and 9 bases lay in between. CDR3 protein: CASSLGDADEQYF. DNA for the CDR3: TGTGCCAGCAGCTTGGGGGATGCGGACGAGCAGTACTTC.

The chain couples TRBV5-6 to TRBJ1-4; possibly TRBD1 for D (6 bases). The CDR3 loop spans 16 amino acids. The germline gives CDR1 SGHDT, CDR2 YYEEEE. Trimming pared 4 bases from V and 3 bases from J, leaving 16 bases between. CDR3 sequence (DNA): TGTGCCAGCAGCCCTAGTGGAGGGGGGGCTAATGAAAAACTGTTTTTT. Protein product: CASSPSGGGANEKLFF.

The CDR3 loop reads CASSLGQGLQTYEQYF. DNA for the CDR3: TGCGCCAGCAGCTTGGGGCAGGGGCTACAGACCTACGAGCAGTACTTC. The V gene is TRBV5-1, the J gene TRBJ2-5, with a weak D call TRBD1 (6 bases). The better agreement between TRBJ2-7 and the DNA end casts doubt on the J call. Germline lookup yields CDR1 SGHRS and CDR2 YFSETQ. This CDR3 is built from 16 residues.

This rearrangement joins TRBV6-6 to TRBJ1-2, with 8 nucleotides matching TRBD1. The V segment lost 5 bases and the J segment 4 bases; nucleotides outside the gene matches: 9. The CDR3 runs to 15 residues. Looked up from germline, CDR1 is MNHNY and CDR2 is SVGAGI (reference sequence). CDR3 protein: CASSRKGDRLYGYTF. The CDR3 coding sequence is TGTGCCAGCAGTCGTAAAGGGGACAGGCTCTATGGCTACACCTTC.